This is a list of T cell receptor beta chains from one sample in a study of OX40 agonist ivuxolimab in advanced cancers. Produced via immunoSEQ multiplex PCR; TCRdb's table is partial and in-frame only. In the table there are 70,000 or so clones, around 89% of which are singletons. This material consisted of CD4+ or CD8+ T cells sorted from blood, taken in a trial of the OX40 agonist ivuxolimab. All receptors derive from an adult with an advanced solid tumor such as melanoma, head and neck, liver or kidney cancer. CDR3s leave out the opening cysteine and the closing phenylalanine or tryptophan.

J: TRBJ2-7
V: TRBV7-2
CDR3: ASSTMSQGAREQY

J: TRBJ2-1
V: TRBV12-5
CDR3: ASGLGSGKEF

J: TRBJ2-3
V: TRBV6-5
CDR3: ASAGGPGGTDTQY

J: TRBJ1-1
V: TRBV4-1
CDR3: ASSQEPTGPRAF

J: TRBJ1-4
V: TRBV21-1
CDR3: ASSKEGQGAPYATNEKLF

J: TRBJ2-3
V: TRBV6-1
CDR3: ASSGWGTPTVNTQY

J: TRBJ2-3
V: TRBV14
CDR3: ASSQVQRGVTDTQY

J: TRBJ2-1
V: TRBV7-2
CDR3: ASSLATWSEQF

J: TRBJ2-5
V: TRBV2
CDR3: ASSAYPSSGPSGETQY

J: TRBJ2-2
V: TRBV19
CDR3: ASRPTGNTGELF

J: TRBJ2-1
V: TRBV27
CDR3: ASSSRTGGLFNEQF

J: TRBJ1-5
V: TRBV19
CDR3: ASSSLRDRSNQPQH

J: TRBJ2-5
V: TRBV6-7
CDR3: ASSKRGSGQNQETQY

J: TRBJ2-5
V: TRBV2
CDR3: ASTSGSYRETQY

J: TRBJ2-3
V: TRBV5-1
CDR3: ASSSLVATDTQY

J: TRBJ2-7
V: TRBV7-2
CDR3: ASSADRGREQY

J: TRBJ1-2
V: TRBV5-5
CDR3: ASSLGDIYT